The present TCR beta chain was sequenced within a study of cytomegalovirus exposure and HLA in healthy donors. Whole-study results and caveats: A prior analysis recorded that most TCR beta V segments were productive about 87% or about 30% of the time. In vitro assays verified that a few CMV-associated chains recognized CMV antigens specifically. An analysis was carried out later, and it reportedly showed fewer N-insertions in an Asian-associated ancestry cluster than the 666-donor mean.

Note on this clone: Its target is unknown.

In the PCR, 60 Vbeta and 13 Jbeta primers were used. Original data processing: A follow-up analysis tallied around 80 million unique TCR beta chains, some 11 million shared. Assay used: immunoSEQ multiplex PCR; TCRdb lists only in-frame clones, some missing. V and J calls and clone size follow that table, whereas D and trimming were derived from the DNA. This sample has more than 150,000 clones, with around 84% found just once. The germline V gene encodes CDR1 MGHRA and CDR2 YSYEKL. The V gene end was trimmed by 1 base and the J gene end by 2 bases; junction bases not matched to a gene: 5. The CDR3 spans 16 residues.

The chain carries TRBV4-1 and TRBJ2-1; 7 nucleotides agree with TRBD2. This receptor was identified in a girl between 2 and 10 years old in good health and CMV-seropositive. The sequencing sample was made of PBMCs. The CDR3 loop is CASSQGPAGPYNEQFF. In nucleotides, the CDR3 is TGCGCCAGCAGCCAAGGCCCAGCGGGGCCCTACAATGAGCAGTTCTTC.